What follows are 18 T cell receptor beta chains derived from one specimen sequenced in a study of a mutant IDH1 vaccine in newly diagnosed glioma. Profiling relied on immunoSEQ multiplex PCR, and the TCRdb table lists in-frame clones only, not all of them. There are 70,000 to 95,000 clones in the sample; approximately 80% occur only once, and less than 5.5% lies in the top ten. The time point here: baseline, week 1 (first vaccination visit). The treatment is: pre-vaccination baseline after standard-of-care therapy. The sequencing here drew on PBMCs, taken from a glioma patient treated with radiotherapy, temozolomide or both. Receptors originate from a man aged 35-49 years with glioma. Some clones in this sample may be carry-over from other donors' samples.

This chain joins TRBV6-1 and TRBJ2-7; possible D gene TRBD2, 6 bases. The CDR3 is 14 residues long. CDR1 and CDR2 (germline): MNHNS, SASEGT. Trimming cost V 6 bases and J 4 bases, with 16 bases left between them. The DNA for the CDR3 is TGTGCCAGCAGCCTACTAGCCCTTGTGTACGAGCAGTACTTC. Its protein product is CASSLLALVYEQYF.

This chain uses TRBV23-1 with TRBJ1-3; D is unresolved. TRBV23-1 is an open reading frame whose function is uncertain. Trimming shortened V by 4 bases and J by 0 bases, and 13 bases separated the two germline ends. The CDR3 consists of 16 residues. The CDR3 protein is CASSPTSVVSGNTIYF. CDR3 bases: TGCGCCAGCAGTCCTACCTCCGTTGTCTCTGGAAACACCATATATTTT.

In its sample, this clone was seen once. The chain is built from TRBV4-1 and TRBJ2-7; D might be TRBD1 (6 bases). This CDR3 contains 16 residues. Germline lookup yields CDR1 MGHRA and CDR2 YSYEKL. Trimming removed 1 base at V and 1 base at J, with 14 bases between. The CDR3 region has the DNA TGCGCCAGCAGCCAAGGGGCGGCAGGGGAGTCCTACGAGCAGTACTTC. Translated: CASSQGAAGESYEQYF.

The chain couples TRBV6-5 to TRBJ1-2, with D maybe TRBD1 (5 bases). Germline CDR1 MNHEY, CDR2 SVGAGI. The CDR3 is made up of 13 amino acids. Trimming cost V 1 base and J 8 bases, with 11 bases left between them. The CDR3 protein is CASSYLGTKGYTF. Written as DNA, the CDR3 is TGTGCCAGCAGTTACTTGGGGACTAAGGGCTACACCTTC.

The chain uses TRBV4-2 and TRBJ2-3; 10 bases line up with TRBD1. In germline, CDR1 is LGHNA, CDR2 YNFKEQ. CDR3 size: 18 residues. The V segment lost 0 bases and the J segment 7 bases; nucleotides outside the gene matches: 13. DNA of the CDR3: TGTGCCAGCAGCCAAGATCCGGGTGGGGGGACAGGGGTAAATACGCAGTATTTT. As protein: CASSQDPGGGTGVNTQYF.

This clone was counted a few times. The V gene is TRBV11-2, the J gene TRBJ1-1, with D possibly matching TRBD1 (5 bases). Trimming stripped 5 bases from V and 11 bases from J, with 12 bases between. The CDR3 has 11 residues. Germline CDR1 is SGHAT and CDR2 is FQNNGV. Written as DNA, the CDR3 is TGTGCCAGCAGCACCATCGGGGGGGCTTTCTTT. Its translation is CASSTIGGAFF.

V usage is TRBV6-5 and J usage is TRBJ2-7; 7 bases fit TRBD1. CDR1 is MNHEY, CDR2 SVGAGI, per germline. This CDR3 spans 14 amino acids. Germline trimming cut 6 bases from V and 4 bases from J; bases unmatched to any gene: 9. DNA for the CDR3: TGTGCCAGCAGAGCGACAGGGATTGGGTACGAGCAGTACTTC. Residues: CASRATGIGYEQYF.

V gene TRBV4-2 combines with J gene TRBJ1-5, with D uncertain. This CDR3 comprises 14 residues. Germline CDR1 reads LGHNA; CDR2 reads YNFKEQ. V gave up 1 base and J gave up 2 bases, with 6 bases separating them. The CDR3 DNA reads TGTGCCAGCAGCCAAGTTCCCGGCAATCAGCCCCAGCATTTT. Translation gives CASSQVPGNQPQHF.

Of note for this clone: Additional DNA sequences in this sample encode the identical CDR3. The gene calls are TRBV5-1 and TRBJ1-4, with 8 bases identical to TRBD1. CDR3 length: 14 amino acids. Germline loops: CDR1 SGHRS, CDR2 YFSETQ. After removal of 2 bases from V and 5 bases from J, the junction contained 2 bases not matched to a gene. The CDR3 region is CASSLGQGNEKLFF. The CDR3 nucleotides are TGCGCCAGCAGCTTAGGACAGGGAAATGAAAAACTGTTTTTT.

The chain uses TRBV27 and TRBJ2-2; tentatively, D is TRBD2 (6 bases). V lost 0 bases, J lost 7 bases, and 18 bases lay in between. Germline V gene sequence: CDR1 MNHEY, CDR2 SMNVEV (reference sequence). There are 17 residues in the CDR3. In DNA, the CDR3 is TGTGCCAGCAGTTTATCCCCGGGGGTCGGTAAGGACGGGGAGCTGTTTTTT. This codes for CASSLSPGVGKDGELFF.

This clone was detected only a few times. The chain has TRBV7-2 and TRBJ2-1, with D perhaps matching TRBD1 (6 bases). This CDR3 comprises 16 residues. Per germline, CDR1 SGHTA and CDR2 FQGNSA. Trimming stripped 6 bases from V and 7 bases from J, with 22 bases between. The DNA for the CDR3 is TGTGCCAGCAGTCATATCCCCGGACAGAGGTCGAATGAGCAGTTCTTC. This translates into CASSHIPGQRSNEQFF.

The chain is built from TRBV5-4 and TRBJ2-7; D may be TRBD2 (5 bases). This CDR3 region has 15 residues. Deletions cut 4 bases from V and 2 bases from J, with 16 bases between. Germline assignment: CDR1 SGHNT and CDR2 YYREEE (reference sequence). CDR3 DNA: TGTGCCAGCAGCCCCCCCCGAGGGCAGACCTACGAGCAGTACTTC. Amino acids: CASSPPRGQTYEQYF.

V is TRBV30 and J is TRBJ1-5; 11 positions match TRBD1. V was clipped by 0 bases and J by 2 bases; unmatched bases: 6. The germline V gene has CDR1 GTSNPN and CDR2 SVGIG (reference sequence). This CDR3 region has 17 residues. The CDR3 DNA reads TGTGCCTGGAGTGTGGGATGGGACAGGGGGGGCAATCAGCCCCAGCATTTT. It translates to CAWSVGWDRGGNQPQHF.

In nucleotides, the CDR3 is TGTGCCAGTAGTATTCAGGGCAGGCAGCCCCAGCATTTT. Its protein is CASSIQGRQPQHF. The chain combines TRBV19 with TRBJ1-5, with D perhaps TRBD1 (5 bases). In germline, CDR1 is LNHDA, CDR2 SQIVND (reference sequence). V lost 3 bases and J 7 bases, leaving 10 bases between the germline ends. The CDR3 spans 13 residues.

The chain employs TRBV30 and TRBJ1-2, with D possibly being TRBD1 (5 bases). V lost 3 bases, J lost 7 bases, and 12 bases lay in between. The germline CDR1 and CDR2 sequences are GTSNPN and SVGIG (reference sequence). This CDR3 is built from 12 residues. CDR3 nucleotide sequence: TGTGCCTGGAGCCAGGGCGCCGGTGGCTACACCTTC. Amino acids: CAWSQGAGGYTF.

This clone was recorded a few times. The rearrangement uses TRBV6-1 and TRBJ1-5; 8 bases match TRBD1. The CDR3 totals 13 residues. Looked up from germline, CDR1 is MNHNS and CDR2 is SASEGT. Germline trimming cut 9 bases from V and 7 bases from J; bases unmatched to any gene: 8. This chain's CDR3 is CASADREGQPQHF. CDR3 DNA: TGTGCCAGTGCGGACAGGGAGGGACAGCCCCAGCATTTT.

The chain carries TRBV2 and TRBJ1-1; 7 bases line up with TRBD1. With 7 bases clipped from V and 0 bases from J, the junction kept 8 bases outside the gene matches. The length of the CDR3 is 15 residues. Germline V CDR1 and CDR2: SNHLY, FYNNEI. The CDR3 region is CASTPWTGLNTEAFF. DNA of the CDR3: TGTGCCAGCACTCCTTGGACAGGTTTGAACACTGAAGCTTTCTTT.

The chain links TRBV9 to TRBJ1-2; D gene unclear. This CDR3 has 14 residues. Per the germline V gene, CDR1 is SGDLS and CDR2 is YYNGEE. V was pared by 0 bases and J by 2 bases, with 8 bases between. The CDR3 sequence: CASSVVGLNYGYTF. CDR3 sequence (DNA): TGTGCCAGCAGCGTAGTCGGTTTAAACTATGGCTACACCTTC.